Reported below is one TCR beta chain. The target of this receptor is not known. No base-level quality is on record; no much larger clone is a single base apart. CDR1 and CDR2 were assigned from the germline V gene as SGHRS and YFSETQ. The V and J ends are trimmed by 0 bases and 5 bases, leaving 9 bases between them. There are 14 amino acids in the CDR3, from cysteine to phenylalanine inclusive. Only the CDR3 region is kept as DNA, spanning 42 bases read in frame from base 1. This sample is part of a study of T-cell reconstitution after alpha-beta-depleted transplantation in children (dated by TCRdb to 2015 to 2016). In terms of the full investigation: Using TCR repertoire profiling, the study followed T-cell immune reconstitution in a quantitative way in children after TCRalphabeta/CD19-depleted allogeneic hematopoietic cell transplantation.

Libraries were constructed by PCR. Instrument on record: Illumina HiSeq 2500. Molecular barcoding was employed in the preparation of TCR libraries, with unique molecular identifiers being used to normalize TCRbeta repertoire quantification. TCRdb reprocessing: public reads trimmed at Q25 with fastp, clones called with MiXCR, in-frame beta chains kept. Every distinct CDR3 protein forms one entry, paired with its most common genes and DNA. This sample has around 400,000 distinct CDR3 sequences in its table, and about a tenth of those were observed once. Roughly 5.1% of the sample belongs to the ten largest clones.

The clonotype was recovered from a human donor who donated a stem cell graft to a child with acute myeloid leukemia. The sample in question was PBMCs from the stem cell graft donor, obtained from the stem cell graft. The rearrangement joined TRBV5-1 to TRBJ2-1; no D gene is confidently identified. The encoded CDR3 is CASSLVGQNNEQFF. The bases read TGCGCCAGCAGCTTGGTTGGGCAGAACAATGAGCAGTTCTTC.